Listed below are T cell receptor beta chains from one sample, sequenced in a study of T-cell reconstitution after alpha-beta-depleted transplantation in children. TCRdb re-called the PCR reads through MiXCR, storing one row per CDR3 protein. The sample holds a few hundred thousand distinct CDR3 sequences, 27% seen once. Sequences were derived from PBMCs, sampled before TCRalphabeta/CD19-depleted stem cell transplant. Receptor source: a boy younger than two with Wiskott-Aldrich syndrome, due to receive a stem cell transplant. CDR3s leave out the opening cysteine and the closing phenylalanine or tryptophan. A D gene is named only where the DNA matches it firmly.

j_call | v_call | d_call | cdr3_length | cdr3_aa
TRBJ2-6 | TRBV5-1 | - | 14 | ASSLGGTSGANGLT
TRBJ1-1 | TRBV19 | TRBD1 | 12 | ASSIDRGWTEAF
TRBJ2-3 | TRBV7-6 | - | 12 | ASSLSRGHHTQY
TRBJ1-1 | TRBV7-6 | - | 13 | ASSLGRGGTQGAF
TRBJ1-1 | TRBV5-1 | - | 13 | ASSPGATLNTEAF
TRBJ2-6 | TRBV2 | - | 12 | ASSDRSGANVLT
TRBJ1-1 | TRBV29-1 | - | 10 | SAPGRGTEAF
TRBJ2-1 | TRBV7-8 | - | 12 | ASSLFQINVEQF
TRBJ2-1 | TRBV10-3 | TRBD2 | 13 | AIAPGTSISHEQF
TRBJ2-7 | TRBV6-2/TRBV6-3 | - | 13 | ASSYTGLQYYEQY
TRBJ2-2 | TRBV12-3/TRBV12-4 | - | 12 | ASRSFVSTGELF
TRBJ1-2 | TRBV20-1 | TRBD1 | 10 | SARTGGYGYT
TRBJ2-3 | TRBV24-1 | - | 13 | ATGQDATSTDTQY
TRBJ2-5 | TRBV29-1 | TRBD1 | 10 | SAVRDSYSEY
TRBJ1-4 | TRBV28 | - | 9 | ASSYNEKLF
TRBJ2-1 | TRBV7-2 | TRBD2 | 13 | ASSLRAGVSNEQF
TRBJ2-1 | TRBV5-1 | TRBD2 | 16 | ASSLKGLAGVSYNEQF
TRBJ2-7 | TRBV7-9 | TRBD2 | 11 | AEVAGGTYEQY
TRBJ1-1 | TRBV7-3 | TRBD1 | 12 | ASSLDRESTEAF
TRBJ1-1 | TRBV5-1 | TRBD1 | 12 | ASTRQGGITEAF
TRBJ1-1 | TRBV29-1 | TRBD1 | 11 | SVRTGVYTEAF
TRBJ2-1 | TRBV28 | - | 12 | ATSLAHSSNEQF
TRBJ2-1 | TRBV10-3 | TRBD2 | 11 | AIRGTSVNEQF
TRBJ1-4 | TRBV27 | - | 12 | ASSYRVDNEKLF
TRBJ2-1 | TRBV12-3/TRBV12-4 | - | 11 | ASSNRVDTEQF
TRBJ2-2 | TRBV5-1 | - | 14 | ASSLRGTTNTGELF
TRBJ2-5 | TRBV5-1 | - | 13 | ASSLVSNPRETQY
TRBJ2-4 | TRBV3-1 | - | 14 | ASSRTVGLAKNIQY
TRBJ2-1 | TRBV24-1 | TRBD1 | 13 | ATSDPGTGNNEQF
TRBJ1-4 | TRBV4-1 | - | 14 | ASSQVVFGPNEKLF
TRBJ2-6 | TRBV6-1 | TRBD2 | 14 | ASSKRGGSGANVLT
TRBJ1-1 | TRBV12-3/TRBV12-4 | - | 11 | ASTLKPGTEAF
TRBJ2-3 | TRBV5-1 | - | 12 | ASGPMAGSDTQY
TRBJ2-5 | TRBV27 | TRBD1 | 12 | ASSAGTGGVTQY
TRBJ2-7 | TRBV20-1 | - | 11 | SASEGSSYEQY
TRBJ2-5 | TRBV12-3/TRBV12-4 | TRBD1 | 15 | ASSLGDRPLVQETQY
TRBJ2-1 | TRBV5-1 | - | 15 | ASSLDGISRSYNEQF
TRBJ2-7 | TRBV20-1 | - | 14 | SARDKGTRAAYEQY
TRBJ2-2 | TRBV9 | - | 12 | ASSVGGGTGELF
TRBJ2-5 | TRBV5-4 | - | 13 | ASSLGRPRQETQY